This T cell receptor beta chain was retrieved from a study of cytomegalovirus exposure and HLA in healthy donors. Findings of the study overall: Sequencing depth roughly uniform across donors was assumed in presence/absence analyses. In a later analysis, a missense DCLRE1C variant was linked to TCR beta V- and J-gene trimming. Evidence from a later analysis indicated that most CMV-associated TCR beta chains looked HLA-restricted.

Germline assignment: CDR1 SGHNT and CDR2 YYREEE (reference sequence). CDR3 length equals 16 residues. Trimming removed 2 bases from V and 1 base from J, with 15 bases in between. On this clone itself: Antigen unknown.

PCR used 60 Vbeta primers and 13 Jbeta primers. The table came from immunoSEQ multiplex PCR; TCRdb's copy has only in-frame clones and leaves some out. The sample lists 110,000 to 150,000 clones, roughly 75% occurring once. This rearrangement joins TRBV5-4 to TRBJ2-5; maybe TRBD1 (6 bases). Specimen: PBMCs. This receptor was identified in a young man in good health and CMV-seronegative. The CDR3 loop is CASSFRGQGPQETQYF. As DNA, the CDR3 is TGTGCCAGCAGCTTTCGGGGACAAGGCCCCCAAGAGACCCAGTACTTC.